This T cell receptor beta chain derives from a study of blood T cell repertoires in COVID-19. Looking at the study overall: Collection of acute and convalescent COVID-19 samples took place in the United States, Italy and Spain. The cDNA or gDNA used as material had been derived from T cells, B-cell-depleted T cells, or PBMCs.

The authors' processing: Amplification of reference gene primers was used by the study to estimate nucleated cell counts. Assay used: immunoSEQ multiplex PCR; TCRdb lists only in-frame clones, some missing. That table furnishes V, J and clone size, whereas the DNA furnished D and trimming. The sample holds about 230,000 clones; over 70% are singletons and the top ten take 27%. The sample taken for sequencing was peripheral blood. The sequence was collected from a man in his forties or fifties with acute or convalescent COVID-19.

DNA of the CDR3: TGTGCCAGCAGTGAAGTCCTGGGATCTCTCTCGGGGGGCTACACCTTC. Translation gives CASSEVLGSLSGGYTF. This chain joins TRBV6-1 and TRBJ1-2; D uncertain. The CDR3 spans 16 residues. Trimming shortened V by 1 base and J by 8 bases, and 20 bases separated the two germline ends. CDR1 and CDR2 (germline): MNHNS, SASEGT.